The clone carrying this TCR beta chain was picked up one time. The antigen is unknown. The data were obtained in a study of glioma-infiltrating T cells after dendritic cell vaccination. Study details: Monocyte-derived dendritic cells, cultured 6 to 7 days with IL-4 and GM-CSF, were pulsed with autologous tumor lysate.

Germline loops: CDR1 MNHNS, CDR2 SASEGT. This CDR3 has 13 amino acids. The V end lost 8 bases, the J end lost 2 bases, and 11 bases lay between the germline ends. Study conclusions and caveats: Only a small number of patients had complete blood and tumor samples.

Input was roughly 2.2 ug genomic DNA, or all available if less. Some clones are missing from TCRdb's copy, which holds only in-frame ones; the method was immunoSEQ multiplex PCR. This table holds around 78,000 clones, 85% found once. Indicated time point: after dendritic cell vaccination, including at tumor progression/relapse. This TCR was recovered from a human donor with glioblastoma. The specimen was blood, collected after dendritic cell vaccination. The chain couples TRBV6-1 to TRBJ2-3; D is uncertain. CDR3 coding DNA: TGTGCCAGCGTTTGGTCTACCACAGATACGCAGTATTTT. This sequence encodes CASVWSTTDTQYF.